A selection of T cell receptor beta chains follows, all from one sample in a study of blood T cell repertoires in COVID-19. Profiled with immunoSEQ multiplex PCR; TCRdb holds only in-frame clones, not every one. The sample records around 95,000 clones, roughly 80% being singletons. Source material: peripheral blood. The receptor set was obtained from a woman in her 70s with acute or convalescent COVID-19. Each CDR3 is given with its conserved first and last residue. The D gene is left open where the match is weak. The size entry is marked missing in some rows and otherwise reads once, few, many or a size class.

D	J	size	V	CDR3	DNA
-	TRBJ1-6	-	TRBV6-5	CASIKTVLNSPLHF	TGTGCCAGCATTAAGACAGTACTGAATTCACCCCTCCACTTT
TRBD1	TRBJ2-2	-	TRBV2	CAGGQGNTGELFF	TGTGCCGGGGGACAGGGGAACACCGGGGAGCTGTTTTTT
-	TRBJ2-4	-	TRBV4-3	CASSQELAGTKNIQYF	TGCGCCAGCAGCCAAGAACTGGCAGGGACCAAAAACATTCAGTACTTC
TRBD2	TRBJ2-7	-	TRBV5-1	CASSIDTSGAYEQYF	TGCGCCAGCAGCATTGACACTAGCGGGGCCTACGAGCAGTACTTC
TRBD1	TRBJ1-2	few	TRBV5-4	CASSEDRGQIYGYTF	TGTGCCAGCAGTGAGGACAGGGGGCAGATCTATGGCTACACCTTC
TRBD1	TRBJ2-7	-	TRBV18	CASSPGQRHEQYF	TGTGCCAGCTCACCGGGACAGCGTCACGAGCAGTACTTC
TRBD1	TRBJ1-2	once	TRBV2	CASSVGQGSGGYGYTF	TGTGCCAGCAGTGTGGGACAGGGGTCCGGAGGCTATGGCTACACCTTC
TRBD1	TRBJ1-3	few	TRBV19	CASSRDRSSGNTIYF	TGTGCCAGTAGTAGGGACAGAAGCTCTGGAAACACCATATATTTT
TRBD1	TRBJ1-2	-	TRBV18	CASSPQGVRQGSGYTF	TGTGCCAGCTCACCCCAAGGAGTTCGACAGGGGAGTGGCTACACCTTC
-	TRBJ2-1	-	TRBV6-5	CASSYSGYMKGGEQFF	TGTGCCAGCAGTTACTCGGGATACATGAAAGGAGGTGAGCAGTTCTTC
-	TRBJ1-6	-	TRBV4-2	CASSQDNTGPGAPLHF	TGTGCCAGCAGCCAAGATAATACAGGGCCAGGAGCACCCCTCCACTTT
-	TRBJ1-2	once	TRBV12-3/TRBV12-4	CASRIRTDYGYTF	TGTGCCAGCAGGATTAGGACAGACTATGGCTACACCTTC
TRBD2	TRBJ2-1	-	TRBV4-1	CASSRLAGFYNEQFF	TGCGCCAGCAGCAGACTAGCGGGGTTTTACAATGAGCAGTTCTTC